This TCR beta chain emerged from a study of shared clonotypes between healthy human individuals. Overall study: Three CD4 naive, three CD4 memory, two CD8 naive and one CD8 memory plate were used per donor.

Here immunoSEQ multiplex PCR was the method, and the copy in TCRdb shows in-frame clones only, minus some. The table records 2 million to 3 million clones, roughly 93% of them present only once. This clone has a handful of counts. Its antigen remains unknown. Study observations and caveats: Sharing of clonotypes among donors was expected to vary with sequencing depth.

CDR1 and CDR2 (germline): SGHNT, YENEEA. This CDR3 region has 9 residues. The V gene lost 4 bases and the J gene lost 6 bases, with 0 bases spanning the gap. Sample: naive CD4+ T cells from PBMCs. Described subset: CD45RA+ positively selected. This receptor was taken from a man aged 18 to 35 in good health. Some clones in this sample may be carry-over from other donors' samples. The V call is TRBV11-3, the J call TRBJ1-1; D gene uncertain. CDR3 DNA sequence: TGTGCCAGCAGCTCTGAAGCTTTCTTT. Its protein product is CASSSEAFF.